Below are 9 T cell receptor beta chains sequenced from a single sample in a study of immune evolution from preneoplasia to lung adenocarcinoma. Produced via immunoSEQ multiplex PCR; TCRdb's table is partial and in-frame only. Found here are 8,000 to 9,000 clones, roughly 80% of them singletons; the top ten hold around 8.8%. The material sequenced was FFPE minimally invasive lung adenocarcinoma tissue. The receptors stem from an older donor with lung adenocarcinoma.

This rearrangement joins TRBV5-5 to TRBJ1-3; TRBD1 is a possible D gene (5 bases). Germline loops: CDR1 SGHKS, CDR2 YYEKEE (reference sequence). The CDR3 runs 15 residues. V lost 3 bases to trimming and J lost 9 bases, with 19 bases between them. The CDR3 sequence: CASSSIRGLASTIYF. Here the CDR3 DNA reads TGTGCCAGCAGCTCGATAAGGGGTCTTGCAAGCACCATATATTTT.

This chain uses TRBV5-6 with TRBJ1-1, with D perhaps TRBD1 (6 bases). This CDR3 region has 14 residues. Germline CDR1 SGHDT, CDR2 YYEEEE. The germline V and J ends were trimmed by 4 bases and 6 bases, with 16 bases remaining between them. This chain's CDR3 is CASSRRGPGAEAFF. The CDR3, as DNA: TGTGCCAGCAGCCGGCGGGGGCCCGGGGCTGAAGCTTTCTTT.

This clone has a single count. The J gene is TRBJ2-3, the V gene TRBV19; 10 bases line up with TRBD2. The CDR3 spans 18 residues. Germline V gives CDR1 LNHDA, CDR2 SQIVND (reference sequence). V was pared by 1 base and J by 6 bases, with 13 bases of the junction left unmatched. In DNA form, the CDR3 reads TGTGCCAGTAGTATAGGAGCGGGAGGGCCGTCCCAAGGGGATACGCAGTATTTT. Amino acids: CASSIGAGGPSQGDTQYF.

This clone came up once. The rearrangement uses TRBV4-2 and TRBJ1-3; no clear D. The V and J ends lost 2 bases and 4 bases respectively, with 6 bases between them. This CDR3 is 13 amino acids long. From germline, CDR1 is LGHNA and CDR2 YNFKEQ. CDR3 sequence: CASSQLTGNTIYF. In DNA, the CDR3 is TGTGCCAGCAGCCAATTAACAGGAAACACCATATATTTT.

The chain has TRBV19 and TRBJ1-5, with 8 bases identical to TRBD1. The CDR3 contains 15 residues. Looked up from germline, CDR1 is LNHDA and CDR2 is SQIVND (reference sequence). V lost 5 bases to trimming and J lost 6 bases; unmatched junction nucleotides: 9. As DNA, the CDR3 is TGTGCCAGTAGTGGGGAAGGACAGGGCGTTCAGCCCCAGCATTTT. As protein: CASSGEGQGVQPQHF.

The V gene is TRBV6-1, the J gene TRBJ1-3; 9 bases fit TRBD1. V shed 6 bases and J 4 bases; nucleotides not matched to a gene: 7. The CDR3 extends over 15 amino acids. Germline lookup yields CDR1 MNHNS and CDR2 SASEGT. CDR3 DNA sequence: TGTGCCAGCAGAGCCGGGACAGGGACAGGAAACACCATATATTTT. Protein: CASRAGTGTGNTIYF.

The genes are TRBV29-1 and TRBJ2-7; TRBD1 might be the D (5 bases). Germline CDR1 is SQVTM and CDR2 is ANQGSEA. Trimming cost V 7 bases and J 6 bases, with 16 bases left between them. This CDR3 has 12 residues. CDR3 sequence: CSALTGMGEQYF. The CDR3 DNA follows: TGCAGCGCTTTAACAGGAATGGGCGAGCAGTACTTC.

The rearrangement links TRBV5-1 to TRBJ2-2; D not certain. V was shortened by 4 bases and J by 3 bases, with 7 bases between the two germline ends. The CDR3 consists of 13 residues. The germline gives CDR1 SGHRS, CDR2 YFSETQ. The DNA of the CDR3 is TGCGCCAGCAGCCGGGCGGACACCGGGGAGCTGTTTTTT. Translation: CASSRADTGELFF.

This rearrangement joins TRBV7-9 to TRBJ2-1; D could derive from TRBD1 or TRBD2 (5 bases each). The CDR3 spans 15 residues. V lost 1 base and J lost 5, with 12 bases in between. CDR1 and CDR2 (germline): SEHNR, FQNEAQ (reference sequence). The CDR3 DNA follows: TGTGCCAGCAGCTTAGGTGGGGGACGGAACAATGAGCAGTTCTTC. Residues: CASSLGGGRNNEQFF.